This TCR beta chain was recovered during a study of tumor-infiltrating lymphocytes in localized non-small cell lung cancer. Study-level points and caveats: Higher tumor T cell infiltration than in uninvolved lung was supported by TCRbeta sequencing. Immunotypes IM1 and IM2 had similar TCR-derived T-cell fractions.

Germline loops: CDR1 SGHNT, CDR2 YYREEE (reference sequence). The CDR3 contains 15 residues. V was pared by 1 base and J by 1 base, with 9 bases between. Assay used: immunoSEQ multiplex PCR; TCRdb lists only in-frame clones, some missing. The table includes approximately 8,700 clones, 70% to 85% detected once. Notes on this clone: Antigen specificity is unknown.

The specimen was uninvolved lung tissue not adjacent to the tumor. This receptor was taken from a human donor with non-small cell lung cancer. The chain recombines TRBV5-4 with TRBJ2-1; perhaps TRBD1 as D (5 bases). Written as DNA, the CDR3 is TGTGCCAGCAGCTTGTGGGGCATTTCCTACAATGAGCAGTTCTTC. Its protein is CASSLWGISYNEQFF.